These 25 T cell receptor beta chains share one sample of origin, sequenced in a study of CD8 T cells in Susac syndrome. With random hexamers, reverse transcription was performed on about 0.5 to 1 ug of RNA. MiXCR was run by TCRdb on the immunoSEQ multiplex PCR reads, yielding one entry per CDR3 protein. The sample has around 230,000 distinct CDR3 sequences; less than 96% are singletons. The sequenced material came from CD4+ T cells from PBMCs. The receptors stem from a human donor with Susac syndrome.

Only one count was recorded for this clonotype. The DNA of the CDR3 is TGTGCCAGCAGCAAAGCGGGAGGGCCAGATACGCAGTATTTT. Protein product: CASSKAGGPDTQYF. The chain is built from TRBV7-9 and TRBJ2-3; 10 bases agree with TRBD2. The germline gives CDR1 SEHNR, CDR2 FQNEAQ (reference sequence). This CDR3 has 14 amino acids. The V gene end was trimmed by 5 bases and the J gene end by 4 bases; junction bases not matched to a gene: 3.

The chain links TRBV18 to TRBJ2-7; a possible D gene is TRBD1 (6 bases). The CDR3 runs 13 residues. V lost 4 bases and J 2 bases, leaving 9 bases between the germline ends. Germline V gene lookup returns CDR1 KGHSH and CDR2 LQKENI. CDR3 loop: CASSQGVPYEQYF. For the CDR3, the DNA is TGTGCCAGCTCACAGGGGGTCCCCTACGAGCAGTACTTC.

The V gene is TRBV25-1, the J gene TRBJ2-5, with 9 bases fitting TRBD2. CDR3 length: 16 amino acids. The J segment lost 1 base and the V segment lost 2 bases, leaving 5 bases of the junction unmatched. In germline, CDR1 is MGHDK, CDR2 SYGVNS. CDR3 residues: CASSEGGTSSQETQYF. DNA for the CDR3: TGTGCCAGCAGTGAAGGGGGGACTAGCAGCCAAGAGACCCAGTACTTC.

The chain carries TRBV30 and TRBJ2-1; 7 nucleotides line up with TRBD2. With 5 bases clipped from V and 4 bases from J, the junction kept 11 bases outside the gene matches. The length of the CDR3 is 15 residues. Germline V gene sequence: CDR1 GTSNPN, CDR2 SVGIG (reference sequence). This CDR3 is CAWGTSSGLYNEQFF. The CDR3 DNA reads as TGTGCCTGGGGGACCTCTAGCGGACTATACAATGAGCAGTTCTTC.

The V gene is TRBV7-6, the J gene TRBJ2-7, with D uncertain. This CDR3 is 18 amino acids long. CDR1 is SGHVS and CDR2 is FNYEAQ in the germline V gene. Trimming took 1 base from V and 0 from J, leaving 19 bases between them. CDR3 in amino acids: CASSLVTTAAAFSYEQYF. The CDR3 DNA sequence: TGTGCCAGCAGCTTAGTCACAACGGCCGCAGCCTTCTCCTACGAGCAGTACTTC.

This sequence joins TRBV14 and TRBJ2-3; the D is unclear. This CDR3 is built from 14 residues. V was cut by 2 bases and J by 6 bases, with 12 bases left in between. The germline V gene has CDR1 SGHDN and CDR2 FVKESK. CDR3 amino acids: CASSQQLGGDTQYF. In DNA form, the CDR3 reads TGTGCCAGCAGCCAACAGCTGGGTGGCGATACGCAGTATTTT.

The chain joins TRBV6-4 to TRBJ2-3; 11 nucleotides match TRBD2. V was pared by 3 bases and J by 2 bases, with 4 bases of the junction left unmatched. CDR1 is MRHNA and CDR2 is SNTAGT in the germline V gene. CDR3 length: 16 amino acids. The CDR3 DNA follows: TGTGCCAGCAGTGAAGTAGCGGGAGGGCCCACAGATACGCAGTATTTT. This sequence encodes CASSEVAGGPTDTQYF.

This clonotype appeared a single time. The chain couples TRBV7-3 to TRBJ1-1; D is unresolved. Germline values: CDR1 SGHTA, CDR2 FQGTGA. The V and J ends lost 4 bases and 5 bases respectively, with 8 bases between them. CDR3 length equals 12 residues. The CDR3 here is CASSYGRTEAFF. Here the CDR3 DNA reads TGTGCCAGCAGCTACGGCAGGACTGAAGCTTTCTTT.

The rearrangement links TRBV30 to TRBJ2-7; maybe TRBD2 (5 bases). Germline V lookup: CDR1 GTSNPN, CDR2 SVGIG (reference sequence). The V gene lost 0 bases and the J gene lost 2 bases, with 11 bases spanning the gap. CDR3 length equals 14 residues. The CDR3: CAWSVRGLTYEQYF. CDR3 DNA sequence: TGTGCCTGGAGTGTACGGGGTCTTACCTACGAGCAGTACTTC. Full variable domain (outside the CDR3, taken from reference TRBV30 and TRBJ2-7): SQTIHQWPATLVQPVGSPLSLECTVEGTSNPNLYWYRQAAGRGLQLLFYSVGIGQISSEVPQNLSASRPQDRQFILSSKKLLLSDSGFYLCAWSVRGLTYEQYFGPGTRLTVT.

The CDR3 coding sequence is TGTGCCAGCAGACTAGCGGGATCTTTGGAGACCCAGTACTTC. Its protein is CASRLAGSLETQYF. The V call is TRBV12-3 or TRBV12-4, the J call TRBJ2-5; 10 nucleotides match TRBD2. Trimming at V came to 6 bases and at J to 5 bases, leaving 6 bases not matched to a gene. The CDR3 is 14 residues long.

The genes are TRBV18 and TRBJ2-3, with unresolved D. Germline V gene sequence: CDR1 KGHSH, CDR2 LQKENI. The CDR3 runs to 16 residues. Deletions cut 2 bases from V and 5 bases from J, with 17 bases between. Here the CDR3 DNA reads TGTGCCAGCTCACCATTAACAGCTCACTCATTAGATACGCAGTATTTT. Protein: CASSPLTAHSLDTQYF.

The V and J genes are TRBV29-1 and TRBJ2-1; TRBD2 is a possible D gene (5 bases). Germline V gives CDR1 SQVTM, CDR2 ANQGSEA. This CDR3 comprises 14 residues. Trimming took 3 bases from V and 3 from J, leaving 12 bases between them. The CDR3 sequence is CSVEPGISYNEQFF. CDR3 in DNA: TGCAGCGTTGAGCCCGGGATTAGCTACAATGAGCAGTTCTTC.

The chain joins TRBV2 to TRBJ2-2; 11 bases are shared with TRBD2. The J segment lost 6 bases and the V segment lost 6 bases, leaving 6 bases of the junction unmatched. The CDR3 totals 15 residues. The germline V gene encodes CDR1 SNHLY and CDR2 FYNNEI. Written as DNA, the CDR3 is TGTGCCAGCAGAGTACTAGCGGGAGTCGCCGGGGAGCTGTTTTTT. Translation: CASRVLAGVAGELFF.

The count of this clonotype is one. The rearrangement uses TRBV23-1 and TRBJ1-5; D gene ambiguous. TRBV23-1 is given ORF status, its function remaining uncertain. V lost 4 bases to trimming and J lost 7 bases, with 2 bases between them. The CDR3 extends over 10 amino acids. The CDR3 coding sequence is TGCGCCAGCAGTCCCCAGCCCCAGCATTTT. As protein: CASSPQPQHF.

Only one count was recorded for this clonotype. J is TRBJ2-7 and V is TRBV29-1; TRBD2 aligns across 10 bases. The CDR3 is made up of 12 amino acids. The germline V gene encodes CDR1 SQVTM and CDR2 ANQGSEA. The junction had 3 bases not matched to a gene; V was cut back by 5 bases and J by 5 bases. The CDR3 here is CSVSAGGDEQYF. The CDR3, as DNA: TGCAGCGTTTCAGCGGGAGGGGACGAGCAGTACTTC.

The rearrangement links TRBV19 to TRBJ2-2; no clear D gene. V was cut by 0 bases and J by 0 bases, with 11 bases left in between. This CDR3 comprises 17 residues. CDR1 is LNHDA and CDR2 is SQIVND in the germline V gene (reference sequence). CDR3 sequence: CASSIDIPGANTGELFF. As DNA, the CDR3 is TGTGCCAGTAGTATAGATATCCCAGGAGCGAACACCGGGGAGCTGTTTTTT.

This clonotype has a single count. The V gene is TRBV30, the J gene TRBJ2-1; 8 bases align to TRBD2. Germline V gives CDR1 GTSNPN, CDR2 SVGIG (reference sequence). This CDR3 has 14 amino acids. V was pared by 4 bases and J by 0 bases, with 2 bases of the junction left unmatched. CDR3: CAWTTSVSYNEQFF. The CDR3 DNA sequence: TGTGCCTGGACGACTAGCGTCTCCTACAATGAGCAGTTCTTC.

This chain links TRBV3-1 with TRBJ2-1; D ambiguous. This CDR3 spans 11 amino acids. Trimming shortened V by 1 base and J by 11 bases, and 6 bases separated the two germline ends. Germline loops: CDR1 LGHDT, CDR2 YNNKEL (reference sequence). CDR3 amino acids: CASSQADKQFF. The CDR3 DNA reads TGTGCCAGCAGCCAAGCGGATAAGCAGTTCTTC.

CDR3 residues: CSVVRVGQGASAYGYTF. The DNA for the CDR3 is TGCAGCGTTGTTCGAGTGGGACAGGGGGCCTCAGCCTATGGCTACACCTTC. The chain joins TRBV29-1 to TRBJ1-2, with TRBD1 identical over 12 bases. The CDR3 contains 17 residues. V trimming: 4 bases; J trimming: 4 bases; junction bases outside the gene matches: 13. Germline V CDR1 and CDR2: SQVTM, ANQGSEA.

The chain has TRBV12-3 or TRBV12-4 and TRBJ2-7, with no clear D. V lost 2 bases to trimming and J lost 0 bases, with 11 bases between them. The CDR3 loop spans 15 amino acids. Written as DNA, the CDR3 is TGTGCCAGCAGTTTAAGGGCAGGAACCTCCTACGAGCAGTACTTC. Protein product: CASSLRAGTSYEQYF.

The CDR3 nucleotides are TGTGCCAGTAGTTCCCGGACTAGCGGGCTCTACGAGCAGTACTTC. Amino acid sequence: CASSSRTSGLYEQYF. V is TRBV19 and J is TRBJ2-7; 11 positions agree with TRBD2. V dropped 5 bases and J dropped 3; count of bases not matched to a gene: 6. CDR1 is LNHDA, CDR2 SQIVND, per germline (reference sequence). This CDR3 contains 15 residues. Using reference TRBV19 and TRBJ2-7 for the parts outside the CDR3, the full variable domain is DGGITQSPKYLFRKEGQNVTLSCEQNLNHDAMYWYRQDPGQGLRLIYYSQIVNDFQKGDIAEGYSVSREKKESFPLTVTSAQKNPTAFYLCASSSRTSGLYEQYFGPGTRLTVT.

This rearrangement joins TRBV12-3 or TRBV12-4 to TRBJ1-2; the D gene is possibly TRBD1 (6 bases). This CDR3 has 14 residues. The V end lost 6 bases, the J end lost 8 bases, and 19 bases lay between the germline ends. CDR3 DNA: TGTGCCAGCAGCCAAAGCCCCGGGGGCGGCGGCTACACCTTC. Translating gives CASSQSPGGGGYTF.

In its sample, this clonotype was seen once. The chain combines TRBV12-3 or TRBV12-4 with TRBJ1-1, with 8 positions matching TRBD1. The CDR3 has 14 residues. V trimming: 2 bases; J trimming: 3 bases; junction bases outside the gene matches: 2. CDR3 in DNA: TGTGCCAGCAGTTTACTGGACAGGGACACTGAAGCTTTCTTT. Protein sequence: CASSLLDRDTEAFF.

This chain uses TRBV30 with TRBJ2-3; no clear D. V lost 3 bases and J 2 bases, leaving 12 bases between the germline ends. This CDR3 region has 14 residues. Germline assignment: CDR1 GTSNPN and CDR2 SVGIG (reference sequence). CDR3 nucleotide sequence: TGTGCCTGGAGGACGACCCTGAACACAGATACGCAGTATTTT. It encodes CAWRTTLNTDTQYF.

The J gene is TRBJ1-3, the V gene TRBV6-5, with D hard to call. The V and J ends lost 6 bases and 0 bases respectively, with 9 bases between them. Germline V CDR1 and CDR2: MNHEY, SVGAGI. The length of the CDR3 is 14 residues. The CDR3 spells CASRRGLSGNTIYF. The CDR3 DNA follows: TGTGCCAGCAGGCGAGGGCTCTCTGGAAACACCATATATTTT.